Following are 27 T cell receptor beta chains from one sample sequenced in a study of long-term antiretroviral therapy in people with HIV. The assay used was immunoSEQ (version v3.0), run at survey level. Method: immunoSEQ multiplex PCR; TCRdb's copy keeps in-frame clones and lacks some. The sample lists 25,000 to 35,000 clones; around 97% were seen once. Sequenced material: unsorted PBMCs, taken 6.9 years after starting antiretroviral therapy. These receptors were taken from a man aged 25-40 years with HIV.

This chain links TRBV19 with TRBJ1-3, with TRBD1 matching 8 bases. Trimming removed 5 bases from V and 3 bases from J; junction bases left unmatched: 6. This CDR3 is 15 amino acids long. Germline CDR1 reads LNHDA; CDR2 reads SQIVND (reference sequence). This chain's CDR3 is CASSWSGTGGNTIYF. CDR3 bases: TGTGCCAGTAGTTGGTCCGGGACAGGTGGAAACACCATATATTTT.

The chain employs TRBV19 and TRBJ2-1; 8 bases align to TRBD2. After removal of 5 bases from V and 0 bases from J, the junction contained 12 bases not matched to a gene. This CDR3 is 18 amino acids long. Per the germline V gene, CDR1 is LNHDA and CDR2 is SQIVND (reference sequence). The CDR3 reads CASSSQTSARDSYNEQFF. Here the CDR3 DNA reads TGTGCCAGTAGTTCGCAGACTAGCGCCCGTGACTCCTACAATGAGCAGTTCTTC. The full variable domain, in which reference TRBV19 and TRBJ2-1 provide the parts outside the CDR3, is DGGITQSPKYLFRKEGQNVTLSCEQNLNHDAMYWYRQDPGQGLRLIYYSQIVNDFQKGDIAEGYSVSREKKESFPLTVTSAQKNPTAFYLCASSSQTSARDSYNEQFFGPGTRLTVL.

J is TRBJ1-6 and V is TRBV6-1; tentatively, D is TRBD1 (6 bases). The CDR3 runs to 15 residues. CDR1 and CDR2 (germline): MNHNS, SASEGT. V was pared by 5 bases and J by 5 bases, with 13 bases between. CDR3 sequence reads: CASSPTDSNNSPLHF. DNA of the CDR3: TGTGCCAGCAGTCCAACGGACAGTAATAATTCACCCCTCCACTTT.

This chain connects TRBV19 to TRBJ1-3; D is unresolved. CDR3 length equals 15 residues. Germline CDR1 LNHDA, CDR2 SQIVND (reference sequence). The ends were cut back, 1 base at V and 0 bases at J, with 7 bases in the middle. This chain's CDR3 is CASSIGTSSGNTIYF. CDR3 DNA: TGTGCCAGTAGTATAGGCACGAGCTCTGGAAACACCATATATTTT.

The chain links TRBV6-6 to TRBJ1-5, with 9 positions matching TRBD1. V was clipped by 7 bases and J by 5 bases; unmatched bases: 6. This CDR3 comprises 14 residues. Per germline, CDR1 MNHNY and CDR2 SVGAGI (reference sequence). Here the CDR3 reads CASTGQGRDQPQHF. The CDR3 bases are TGTGCCAGCACAGGACAGGGGAGGGATCAGCCCCAGCATTTT.

CDR3 DNA: TGTGCCAGCAGCCCGCTGGGGGAGGGGGCTTTCACCTACAATGAGCAGTTCTTC. It yields the protein CASSPLGEGAFTYNEQFF. The rearrangement links TRBV7-3 to TRBJ2-1; possibly TRBD1 or TRBD2 for D (7 bases each). This CDR3 is 18 amino acids long. The V end was cut by 5 bases, the J end by 2 bases, with 22 bases between. Germline V lookup: CDR1 SGHTA, CDR2 FQGTGA.

This chain joins TRBV6-4 and TRBJ2-1; 14 nucleotides agree with TRBD2. CDR1 MRHNA and CDR2 SNTAGT come from the germline V gene. This CDR3 comprises 20 residues. The J segment lost 1 base and the V segment lost 1 base, leaving 9 bases of the junction unmatched. CDR3 amino acids: CASSDFPGTSGSWSYNEQFF. CDR3 nucleotides: TGTGCCAGCAGTGACTTTCCCGGGACTAGCGGGAGTTGGTCCTACAATGAGCAGTTCTTC.

This clone was recorded once. The rearrangement uses TRBV30 and TRBJ2-2; tentatively, D is TRBD1 (6 bases). The length of the CDR3 is 15 residues. The V end lost 3 bases, the J end lost 0 bases, and 11 bases lay between the germline ends. Germline values: CDR1 GTSNPN, CDR2 SVGIG (reference sequence). The CDR3 loop is CAWRGQNANTGELFF. The CDR3 DNA is TGTGCCTGGAGAGGACAGAACGCGAACACCGGGGAGCTGTTTTTT.

Only one count was recorded for this clone. The rearrangement joins TRBV11-2 to TRBJ2-1; no clear D gene. Germline CDR1 and CDR2: SGHAT and FQNNGV. The CDR3 consists of 13 residues. V was pared by 0 bases and J by 7 bases, with 7 bases between. The CDR3 is CASSLEGPNEQFF. The CDR3 DNA is TGTGCCAGCAGCTTAGAGGGTCCAAATGAGCAGTTCTTC.

V and J are TRBV10-2 and TRBJ2-1, with D tentatively TRBD2 (6 bases). The V end was cut by 3 bases, the J end by 7 bases, with 25 bases between. Germline V gene data show CDR1 as WSHSY and CDR2 as SAAADI. The CDR3 extends over 18 amino acids. CDR3 loop: CASSEVAPGGSRRNEQFF. DNA of the CDR3: TGCGCCAGCAGTGAAGTGGCTCCTGGGGGGAGCAGGAGGAATGAGCAGTTCTTC.

This chain joins TRBV19 and TRBJ1-1, with D possibly being TRBD1 (5 bases). Germline V CDR1 and CDR2: LNHDA, SQIVND (reference sequence). The CDR3 has 13 residues. The ends were cut back, 2 bases at V and 4 bases at J, with 8 bases in the middle. Here the CDR3 reads CASSIPGPTEAFF. The DNA for the CDR3 is TGTGCCAGTAGTATACCGGGACCCACTGAAGCTTTCTTT.

The chain carries TRBV11-2 and TRBJ1-2; D gene ambiguous. Germline V CDR1 and CDR2: SGHAT, FQNNGV. V was shortened by 5 bases and J by 0 bases, with 22 bases between the two germline ends. CDR3 length: 18 residues. The CDR3 sequence is CASSLRVGRPQPNYGYTF. CDR3 coding DNA: TGTGCCAGCAGCCTAAGGGTAGGCAGACCACAACCTAACTATGGCTACACCTTC. The variable domain in full, with the rest retrieved from reference TRBV11-2 and TRBJ1-2, is EAGVAQSPRYKIIEKRQSVAFWCNPISGHATLYWYQQILGQGPKLLIQFQNNGVVDDSQLPKDRFSAERLKGVDSTLKIQPAKLEDSAVYLCASSLRVGRPQPNYGYTFGSGTRLTVV.

The chain is built from TRBV5-4 and TRBJ2-1, with 8 nucleotides matching TRBD2. Germline-derived CDR1 and CDR2 are SGHNT and YYREEE (reference sequence). With V trimmed by 0 bases and J by 5 bases, 4 bases remained unmatched. This CDR3 region has 15 residues. The CDR3, as DNA: TGTGCCAGCAGCTTGGATAGCGGGGCGCACAATGAGCAGTTCTTC. Translating it yields CASSLDSGAHNEQFF.

The rearrangement joins TRBV7-2 to TRBJ2-2; D may be TRBD1 or TRBD2 (6 bases each). The CDR3 has 14 residues. In germline, CDR1 is SGHTA, CDR2 FQGNSA. V lost 5 bases and J 7 bases, leaving 14 bases between the germline ends. CDR3 amino acids: CASSPRGHGGELFF. CDR3 coding DNA: TGTGCCAGCAGCCCCCGGGGGCATGGCGGGGAGCTGTTTTTT.

The rearrangement links TRBV5-6 to TRBJ1-3; no definite D call. CDR1 and CDR2 (germline): SGHDT, YYEEEE. Trimming removed 5 bases at V and 4 bases at J, with 13 bases between. The CDR3 loop spans 14 amino acids. The CDR3 loop is CASRSRVWGNTIYF. The CDR3 DNA reads as TGTGCCAGCAGGAGTCGGGTATGGGGAAACACCATATATTTT.

The chain joins TRBV6-5 to TRBJ2-5; no definite D call. Judging by the DNA end, TRBJ2-7 fits better; the J call may be wrong. The CDR3 contains 15 residues. CDR1 is MNHEY, CDR2 SVGAGI, per germline. CDR3 region: CASKVGAFSSYEQYF. The CDR3 DNA follows: TGTGCCAGTAAAGTGGGTGCCTTCTCCTCCTACGAGCAGTACTTC.

This sequence joins TRBV4-2 and TRBJ2-7; D possibly corresponds to TRBD1 (6 bases). Trimming took 0 bases from V and 3 from J, leaving 12 bases between them. Germline CDR1 LGHNA, CDR2 YNFKEQ. The CDR3 is 15 residues long. For the CDR3, the DNA is TGTGCCAGCAGCCAAGACCCTGGGGGCAACTACGAGCAGTACTTC. It codes for CASSQDPGGNYEQYF.

J is TRBJ2-3 and V is TRBV4-3; D uncertain. Trimming took 4 bases from V and 3 from J, leaving 11 bases between them. The CDR3 loop spans 14 amino acids. CDR1 LGHNA and CDR2 YSLEER come from the germline V gene. CDR3 amino acids: CASSPFIETDTQYF. CDR3 sequence (DNA): TGCGCCAGCAGCCCCTTTATAGAGACAGATACGCAGTATTTT.

The V and J genes are TRBV11-2 and TRBJ2-2; no definite D call. This CDR3 comprises 14 residues. The germline V gene has CDR1 SGHAT and CDR2 FQNNGV. Trimming removed 0 bases from V and 1 base from J, with 3 bases in between. CDR3 protein: CASSLDRNTGELFF. Here the CDR3 DNA reads TGTGCCAGCAGCTTAGATCGGAACACCGGGGAGCTGTTTTTT. The variable domain in full, completed from reference TRBV11-2 and TRBJ2-2, reads EAGVAQSPRYKIIEKRQSVAFWCNPISGHATLYWYQQILGQGPKLLIQFQNNGVVDDSQLPKDRFSAERLKGVDSTLKIQPAKLEDSAVYLCASSLDRNTGELFFGEGSRLTVL.

The chain combines TRBV7-2 with TRBJ1-3, with 7 bases aligning to TRBD1. V lost 1 base and J lost 4; bases outside the gene matches: 16. The CDR3 runs 19 residues. The germline V gene has CDR1 SGHTA and CDR2 FQGNSA. In DNA, the CDR3 is TGTGCCAGCAGCTTAGTTTTGGCCCTACAGGGGACGGGCGGAAACACCATATATTTT. It codes for CASSLVLALQGTGGNTIYF.

The CDR3 loop is CASKYSGQRDGYTF. Here the CDR3 DNA reads TGTGCCAGCAAATACTCGGGACAGAGGGATGGCTACACCTTC. The chain employs TRBV6-5 and TRBJ1-2; 7 bases match TRBD1. This CDR3 contains 14 residues. The germline V gene has CDR1 MNHEY and CDR2 SVGAGI. V was pared by 7 bases and J by 6 bases, with 11 bases of the junction left unmatched.

The chain employs TRBV7-2 and TRBJ1-1; D possibly corresponds to TRBD1 (5 bases). CDR1 and CDR2 from the germline V gene are SGHTA and FQGNSA. This CDR3 region has 15 residues. The ends were cut back, 5 bases at V and 9 bases at J, with 22 bases in the middle. The CDR3, as DNA: TGTGCCAGCAGCCTACTTAGAGGTGCAGAGGGGAAAGCTTTCTTT. Its protein product is CASSLLRGAEGKAFF.

The chain employs TRBV18 and TRBJ2-5; a weak D match, TRBD1 (5 bases). The CDR3 has 16 residues. Germline CDR1 KGHSH, CDR2 LQKENI. The V gene lost 1 base and the J gene lost 4 bases, with 16 bases spanning the gap. The chain's CDR3 is CASSPLFQGSSETQYF. The CDR3 DNA reads as TGTGCCAGCTCACCACTCTTCCAGGGATCATCAGAGACCCAGTACTTC.

This chain links TRBV4-3 with TRBJ2-7; D is tentatively TRBD1 or TRBD2 (5 bases each). CDR1 is LGHNA, CDR2 YSLEER, per germline. The CDR3 extends over 16 amino acids. The V end lost 0 bases, the J end lost 2 bases, and 14 bases lay between the germline ends. The CDR3 nucleotides read TGCGCCAGCAGCCAAGATGTCGGGGCCCCTACCTACGAGCAGTACTTC. The encoded protein is CASSQDVGAPTYEQYF.

The V call is TRBV10-3, the J call TRBJ1-1; D might be TRBD1 (6 bases). Trimming stripped 6 bases from V and 2 bases from J, with 16 bases between. Germline V lookup: CDR1 ENHRY, CDR2 SYGVKD. CDR3 length: 15 residues. The CDR3 sequence: CAIRLDGTFNTEAFF. CDR3 nucleotides: TGTGCCATCAGATTGGACGGGACATTTAACACTGAAGCTTTCTTT.

The chain carries TRBV2 and TRBJ2-3, with D tentatively TRBD2 (6 bases). The CDR3 has 13 residues. Trimming shortened V by 10 bases and J by 6 bases, and 17 bases separated the two germline ends. From germline, CDR1 is SNHLY and CDR2 FYNNEI. In DNA, the CDR3 is TGTGCCACCGCGATGGGGGGTTGGGATACGCAGTATTTT. It is translated as CATAMGGWDTQYF.

The CDR3 nucleotides are TGCAGCGGGGGACAGGGAGGTAGCACTGAAGCTTTCTTT. Residues: CSGGQGGSTEAFF. This chain connects TRBV29-1 to TRBJ1-1; 9 bases line up with TRBD1. Germline V lookup: CDR1 SQVTM, CDR2 ANQGSEA. Trimming took 7 bases from V and 4 from J; bases not matched to a gene: 7. The CDR3 consists of 13 residues.